This T cell receptor (beta chain) is drawn from a study of T cell responses to AZD1222 COVID-19 vaccine. This clone was counted a single time. Its antigen remains unidentified. Study results and caveats: Variant regions that are unmutated are reportedly the target of nearly half of spike-specific TCRs. Donors were largely white British and mainly female; clonal diversity was possibly underestimated.

V was shortened by 0 bases and J by 4 bases, with 6 bases between the two germline ends. This CDR3 spans 13 amino acids. CDR1 is MNHEY, CDR2 SVGAGI, per germline. Profiled with immunoSEQ multiplex PCR; TCRdb holds only in-frame clones, not every one. The sample consists of approximately 100,000 clones, roughly 90% of them appearing once. This TCR was recovered from an adult in good health. The sequencing here drew on peripheral blood, taken on day 0 of AZD1222 vaccination. This rearrangement joins TRBV6-5 to TRBJ1-1; a possible D gene is TRBD1 (6 bases). Here the CDR3 reads CASSYSGGTEAFF. CDR3 sequence (DNA): TGTGCCAGCAGTTACTCAGGGGGCACTGAAGCTTTCTTT.